This entry is about one T cell receptor (beta chain). Its target is unknown. CD8+ and CD4+ T cells circulating in blood were sequenced for TCR beta. This record comes from a study of CD8 T cells in Susac syndrome. Overall study findings and caveats: In Susac patients, clonal expansion was not detected in CD4+ cells.

After removal of 5 bases from V and 8 bases from J, the junction contained 12 bases not matched to a gene. This CDR3 comprises 15 residues. RNA, at 0.5 to 1 ug, was reverse transcribed with random hexamers. TCRdb reprocessed the immunoSEQ multiplex PCR reads with MiXCR, giving one entry per CDR3 protein. Of about 240,000 distinct CDR3 sequences listed, around 96% are singletons. The sequenced material came from CD4+ T cells from PBMCs. This clonotype originated in a human donor with Susac syndrome. V gene TRBV12-3 or TRBV12-4 combines with J gene TRBJ1-2, with TRBD1 identical over 9 bases. Here the CDR3 reads CASSPTTGGIAGYTF. Written as DNA, the CDR3 is TGTGCCAGCAGTCCGACGACAGGGGGGATAGCGGGCTACACCTTC.